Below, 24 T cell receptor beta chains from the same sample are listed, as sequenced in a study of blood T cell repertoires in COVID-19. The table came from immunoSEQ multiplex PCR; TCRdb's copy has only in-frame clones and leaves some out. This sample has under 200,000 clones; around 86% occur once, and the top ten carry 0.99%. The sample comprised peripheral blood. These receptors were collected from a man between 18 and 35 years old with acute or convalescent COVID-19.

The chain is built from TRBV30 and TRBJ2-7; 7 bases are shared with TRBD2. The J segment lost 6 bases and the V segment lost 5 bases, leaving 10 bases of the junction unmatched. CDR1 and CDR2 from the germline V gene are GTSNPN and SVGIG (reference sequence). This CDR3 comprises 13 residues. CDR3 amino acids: CAWDLGTMGEQYF. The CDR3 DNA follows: TGTGCCTGGGACCTCGGGACTATGGGCGAGCAGTACTTC.

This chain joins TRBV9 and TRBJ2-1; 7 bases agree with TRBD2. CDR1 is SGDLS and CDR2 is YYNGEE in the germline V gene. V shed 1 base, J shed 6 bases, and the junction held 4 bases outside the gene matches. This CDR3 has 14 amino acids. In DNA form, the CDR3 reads TGTGCCAGCAGCGTAATATCGGGGGGCAATGAGCAGTTCTTC. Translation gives CASSVISGGNEQFF.

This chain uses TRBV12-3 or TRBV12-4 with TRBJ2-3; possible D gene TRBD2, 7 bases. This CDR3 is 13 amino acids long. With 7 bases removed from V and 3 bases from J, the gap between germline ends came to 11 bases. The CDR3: CASTAGATDTQYF. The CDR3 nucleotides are TGTGCCAGCACCGCGGGGGCTACAGATACGCAGTATTTT.

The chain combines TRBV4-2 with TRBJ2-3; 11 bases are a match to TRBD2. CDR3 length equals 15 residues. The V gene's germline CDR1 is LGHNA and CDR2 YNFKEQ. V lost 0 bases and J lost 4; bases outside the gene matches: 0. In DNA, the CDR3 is TGTGCCAGCAGCCAAGATAGCGGGGGGGCAGATACGCAGTATTTT. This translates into CASSQDSGGADTQYF.

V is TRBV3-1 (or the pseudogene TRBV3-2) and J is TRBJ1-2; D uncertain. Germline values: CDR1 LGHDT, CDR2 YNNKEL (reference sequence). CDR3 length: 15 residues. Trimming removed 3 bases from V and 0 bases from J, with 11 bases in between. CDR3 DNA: TGTGCCAGCAGCCAGTGGGCCGCCACTAACTATGGCTACACCTTC. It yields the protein CASSQWAATNYGYTF.

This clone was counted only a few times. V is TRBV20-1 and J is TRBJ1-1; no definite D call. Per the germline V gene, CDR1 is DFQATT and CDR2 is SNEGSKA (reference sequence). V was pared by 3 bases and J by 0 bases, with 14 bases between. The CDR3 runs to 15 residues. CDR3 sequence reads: CSASKPGIMNTEAFF. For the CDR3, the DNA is TGCAGTGCTAGTAAGCCCGGTATTATGAACACTGAAGCTTTCTTT.

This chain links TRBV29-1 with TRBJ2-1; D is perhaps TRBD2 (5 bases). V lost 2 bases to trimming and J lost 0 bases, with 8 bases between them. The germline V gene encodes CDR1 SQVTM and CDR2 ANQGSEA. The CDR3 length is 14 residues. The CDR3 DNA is TGCAGCGTTGAACGAGGGTTCTCCTACAATGAGCAGTTCTTC. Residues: CSVERGFSYNEQFF.

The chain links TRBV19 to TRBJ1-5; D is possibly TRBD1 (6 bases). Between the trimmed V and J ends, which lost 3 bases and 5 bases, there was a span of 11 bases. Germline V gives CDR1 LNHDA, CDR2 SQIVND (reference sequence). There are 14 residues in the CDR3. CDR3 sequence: CASSMWQGYQPQHF. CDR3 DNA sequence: TGTGCCAGTAGTATGTGGCAGGGGTATCAGCCCCAGCATTTT.

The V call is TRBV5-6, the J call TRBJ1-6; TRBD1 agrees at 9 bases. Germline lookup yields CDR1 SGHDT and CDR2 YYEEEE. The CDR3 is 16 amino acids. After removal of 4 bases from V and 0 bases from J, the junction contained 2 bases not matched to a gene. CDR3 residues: CASSGQGSSYNSPLHF. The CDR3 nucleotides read TGTGCCAGCAGCGGACAGGGGTCCTCCTATAATTCACCCCTCCACTTT.

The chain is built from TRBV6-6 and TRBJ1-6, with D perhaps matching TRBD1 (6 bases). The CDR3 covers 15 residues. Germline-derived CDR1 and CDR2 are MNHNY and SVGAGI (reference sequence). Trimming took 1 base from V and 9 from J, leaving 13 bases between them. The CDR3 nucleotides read TGTGCCAGCAGTTACTATTCAGGGGAGGGTTCACCCCTCCACTTT. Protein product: CASSYYSGEGSPLHF.

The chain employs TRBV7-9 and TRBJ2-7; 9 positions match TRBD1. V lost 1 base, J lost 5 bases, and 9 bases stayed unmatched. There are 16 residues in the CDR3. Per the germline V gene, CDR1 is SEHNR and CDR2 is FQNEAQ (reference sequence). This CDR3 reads CASSLGTVTGGNEQYF. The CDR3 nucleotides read TGTGCCAGCAGCTTAGGAACCGTCACAGGGGGCAACGAGCAGTACTTC.

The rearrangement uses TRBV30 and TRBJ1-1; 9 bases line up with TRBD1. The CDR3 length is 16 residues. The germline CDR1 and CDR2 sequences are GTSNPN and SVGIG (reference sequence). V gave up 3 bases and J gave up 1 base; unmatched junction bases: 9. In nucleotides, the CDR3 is TGTGCCTGGAGCGCCAGGGACAGGGTACGGAACACTGAAGCTTTCTTT. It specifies CAWSARDRVRNTEAFF.

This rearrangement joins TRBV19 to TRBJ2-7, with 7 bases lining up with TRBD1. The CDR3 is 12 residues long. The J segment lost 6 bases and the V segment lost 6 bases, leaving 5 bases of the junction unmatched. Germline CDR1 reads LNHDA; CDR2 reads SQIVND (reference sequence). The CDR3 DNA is TGTGCCAGTAGCCACAGGGGCTCCGAGCAGTACTTC. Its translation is CASSHRGSEQYF.

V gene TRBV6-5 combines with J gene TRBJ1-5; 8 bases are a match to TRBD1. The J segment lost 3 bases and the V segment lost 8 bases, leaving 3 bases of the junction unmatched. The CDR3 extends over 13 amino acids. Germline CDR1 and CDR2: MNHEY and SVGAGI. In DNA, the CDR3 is TGTGCCAGCGGACAGGGTTCCAATCAGCCCCAGCATTTT. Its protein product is CASGQGSNQPQHF.

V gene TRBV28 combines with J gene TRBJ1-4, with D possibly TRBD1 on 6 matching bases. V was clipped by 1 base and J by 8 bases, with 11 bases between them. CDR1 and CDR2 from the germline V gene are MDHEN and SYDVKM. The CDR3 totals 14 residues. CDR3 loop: CASSLFTGREKLFF. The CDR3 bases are TGTGCCAGCAGTTTATTTACAGGGCGGGAAAAACTGTTTTTT.

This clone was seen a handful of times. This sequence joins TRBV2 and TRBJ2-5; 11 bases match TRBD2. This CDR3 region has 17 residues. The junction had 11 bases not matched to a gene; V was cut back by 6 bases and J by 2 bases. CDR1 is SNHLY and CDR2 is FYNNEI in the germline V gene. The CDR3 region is CASRVSGGAIRQETQYF. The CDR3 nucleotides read TGTGCCAGCAGGGTTAGCGGGGGGGCGATAAGACAAGAGACCCAGTACTTC.

The CDR3 here is CASSQEWLAGATQYV. CDR3 coding DNA: TGCGCCAGCAGCCAAGAGTGGCTAGCGGGGGCCACGCAGTACGTC. V usage is TRBV4-1 and J usage is TRBJ2-7; 10 bases are shared with TRBD2. The CDR3 is made up of 15 amino acids. CDR1 and CDR2 from the germline V gene are MGHRA and YSYEKL. With V trimmed by 0 bases and J by 9 bases, 8 bases remained unmatched.

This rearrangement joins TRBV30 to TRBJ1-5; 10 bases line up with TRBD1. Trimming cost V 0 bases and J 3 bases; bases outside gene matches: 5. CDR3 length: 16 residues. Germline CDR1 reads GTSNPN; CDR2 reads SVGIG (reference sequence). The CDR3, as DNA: TGTGCCTGGAGTGTCCCGGGACAGGGGACCAATCAGCCCCAGCATTTT. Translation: CAWSVPGQGTNQPQHF. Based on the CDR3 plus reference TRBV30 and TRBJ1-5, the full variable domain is SQTIHQWPATLVQPVGSPLSLECTVEGTSNPNLYWYRQAAGRGLQLLFYSVGIGQISSEVPQNLSASRPQDRQFILSSKKLLLSDSGFYLCAWSVPGQGTNQPQHFGDGTRLSIL.

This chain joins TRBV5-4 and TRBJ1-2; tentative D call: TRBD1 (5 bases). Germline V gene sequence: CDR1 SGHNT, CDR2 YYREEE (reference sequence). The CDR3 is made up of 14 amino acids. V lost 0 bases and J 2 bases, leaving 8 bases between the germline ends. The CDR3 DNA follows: TGTGCCAGCAGCTTGGCGGCAGGGAACTATGGCTACACCTTC. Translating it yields CASSLAAGNYGYTF.

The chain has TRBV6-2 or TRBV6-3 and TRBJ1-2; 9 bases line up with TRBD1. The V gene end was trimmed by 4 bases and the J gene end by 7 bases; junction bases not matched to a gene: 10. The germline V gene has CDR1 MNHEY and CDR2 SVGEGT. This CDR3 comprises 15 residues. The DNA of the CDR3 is TGTGCCAGCAGTTCTAGGGGACAGGGAGTCCGTGGCTACACCTTC. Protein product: CASSSRGQGVRGYTF.

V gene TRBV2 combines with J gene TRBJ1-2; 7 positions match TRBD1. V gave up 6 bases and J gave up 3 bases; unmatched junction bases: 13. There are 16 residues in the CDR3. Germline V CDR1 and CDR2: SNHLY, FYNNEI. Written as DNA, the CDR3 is TGTGCCAGCAGAGCAGAGGGGGCAGGGGGATACTATGGCTACACCTTC. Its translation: CASRAEGAGGYYGYTF.

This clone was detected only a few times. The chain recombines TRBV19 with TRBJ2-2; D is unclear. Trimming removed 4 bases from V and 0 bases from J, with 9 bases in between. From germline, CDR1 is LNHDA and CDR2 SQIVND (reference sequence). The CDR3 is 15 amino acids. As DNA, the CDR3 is TGTGCCAGTAGTACCCGAGGTCCGAACACCGGGGAGCTGTTTTTT. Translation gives CASSTRGPNTGELFF.

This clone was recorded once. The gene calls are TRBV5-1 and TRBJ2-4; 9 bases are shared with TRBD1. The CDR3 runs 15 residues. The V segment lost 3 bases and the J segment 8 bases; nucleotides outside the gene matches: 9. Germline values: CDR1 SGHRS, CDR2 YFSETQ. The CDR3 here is CASSSWGQGVDIQYF. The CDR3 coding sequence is TGCGCCAGCAGCTCCTGGGGACAGGGTGTGGACATTCAGTACTTC.

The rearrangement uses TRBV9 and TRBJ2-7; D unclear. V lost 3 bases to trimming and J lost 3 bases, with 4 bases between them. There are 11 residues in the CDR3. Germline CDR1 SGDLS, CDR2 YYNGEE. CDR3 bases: TGTGCCAGCAGCGCCCACTACGAGCAGTACGTC. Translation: CASSAHYEQYV.